This entry concerns a single T cell receptor (beta chain). Its cognate antigen is unknown. CDR3 length: 15 residues. Trimming cost V 3 bases and J 2 bases; bases outside gene matches: 3. Germline V lookup: CDR1 KGHSH, CDR2 LQKENI. This sample was included in a study of cytomegalovirus exposure and HLA in healthy donors. The wider study: Out of 150 million to 200 million T cells, an earlier analysis found 117 million unique TCR beta sequences in total.

The PCR ran on 60 Vbeta and 13 Jbeta primers. Some clones are missing from TCRdb's copy, which holds only in-frame ones; the method was immunoSEQ multiplex PCR. The sample shows 150,000 to 200,000 clones, 80% of them seen only once. Study outcomes and limitations: Most sequenced TCRs were rare (though some public TCRs occurred in many donors).

The rearrangement links TRBV18 to TRBJ1-5; 8 bases line up with TRBD1. Sample: PBMCs. The TCR sequence derives from a woman aged 30 to 39 in good health and CMV-seronegative. CDR3 coding DNA: TGTGCCAGCTCACCGGGGACAGGACGCAATCAGCCCCAGCATTTT. Protein sequence: CASSPGTGRNQPQHF.